The next 12 T cell receptor beta chains were all read from a single sample in a study of OX40 agonist ivuxolimab in advanced cancers. Assay used: immunoSEQ multiplex PCR; TCRdb lists only in-frame clones, some missing. Found here are 70,000 or so clones, about 91% of them singletons; the top ten hold roughly 15%. Sample: CD4+ or CD8+ T cells sorted from blood, taken in a trial of the OX40 agonist ivuxolimab. The source is an adult with an advanced solid tumor such as melanoma, head and neck, liver or kidney cancer.

The CDR3 region is CASSLDWAPNEKLFF. In DNA, the CDR3 is TGTGCCAGCAGCTTAGATTGGGCTCCTAATGAAAAACTGTTTTTT. The V gene is TRBV11-2, the J gene TRBJ1-4; unclear D gene. The V gene's germline CDR1 is SGHAT and CDR2 FQNNGV. V shed 0 bases and J shed 3 bases, with 8 bases lying between them. This CDR3 is 15 amino acids long.

This chain links TRBV13 with TRBJ2-7, with a weak D call TRBD2 (6 bases). Germline V gene lookup returns CDR1 PRHDT and CDR2 FYEKMQ (reference sequence). This CDR3 has 15 amino acids. Trimming removed 5 bases from V and 5 bases from J, with 19 bases in between. This CDR3 reads CASSPGVNFADEQYF. The CDR3 DNA reads TGTGCCAGCAGCCCGGGGGTCAACTTCGCCGACGAGCAGTACTTC.

CDR3 sequence (DNA): TGTGCCAGCAGCTTACCAGGGGTCGTAAACGAGCAGTACTTC. Amino acids: CASSLPGVVNEQYF. The V and J genes are TRBV7-2 and TRBJ2-7; a possible D gene is TRBD1 (6 bases). This CDR3 has 14 residues. Germline CDR1 and CDR2: SGHTA and FQGNSA. Trimming cost V 2 bases and J 5 bases, with 13 bases left between them.

This clone appeared once. V gene TRBV25-1 combines with J gene TRBJ1-4; 8 bases align to TRBD1. CDR1 and CDR2 (germline): MGHDK, SYGVNS. V shed 1 base, J shed 8 bases, and the junction held 15 bases outside the gene matches. CDR3 length: 18 residues. CDR3 sequence reads: CASSEFEGGDRGKEKLFF. In DNA, the CDR3 is TGTGCCAGCAGTGAATTCGAAGGGGGTGACAGGGGCAAGGAAAAACTGTTTTTT.

The V call is TRBV6-5, the J call TRBJ2-1, with D unclear. Trimming pared 8 bases from V and 0 bases from J, leaving 11 bases between. CDR1 is MNHEY, CDR2 SVGAGI, per germline. CDR3 length equals 14 residues. In nucleotides, the CDR3 is TGTGCCAGCGGAGCCCAGAGCTCCTACAATGAGCAGTTCTTC. It specifies CASGAQSSYNEQFF.

This clone was detected only once. The V and J genes are TRBV27 and TRBJ2-7; 7 nucleotides match TRBD2. The CDR3 covers 15 residues. J was trimmed by 4 bases and V by 3 bases; bases with no gene match: 9. The germline V gene encodes CDR1 MNHEY and CDR2 SMNVEV (reference sequence). The CDR3 protein is CASSFGLAERYEQYF. The CDR3 coding sequence is TGTGCCAGCAGTTTTGGGCTAGCGGAAAGGTACGAGCAGTACTTC.

The rearrangement joins TRBV30 to TRBJ1-3; 8 bases fit TRBD1. Per the germline V gene, CDR1 is GTSNPN and CDR2 is SVGIG (reference sequence). This CDR3 spans 15 amino acids. The junction had 11 bases not matched to a gene; V was cut back by 1 base and J by 9 bases. The CDR3 sequence is CAWSAGTGIYGTIYF. CDR3 nucleotide sequence: TGTGCCTGGAGTGCAGGGACAGGAATTTACGGCACCATATATTTT.

The DNA for the CDR3 is TGTGCCAGCAGCTTAAGGAGGGATGAGCAGTTCTTC. It codes for CASSLRRDEQFF. V is TRBV7-2 and J is TRBJ2-1, with a possible D match to TRBD2 (6 bases). V was cut by 2 bases and J by 8 bases, with 7 bases left in between. Germline V gives CDR1 SGHTA, CDR2 FQGNSA. The CDR3 loop spans 12 amino acids.

The chain links TRBV6-1 to TRBJ2-5; D tentatively reads TRBD1 or TRBD2 (5 bases each). This CDR3 has 13 residues. Trimming left V 3 bases short and J 3 bases short, with 8 bases between. In germline, CDR1 is MNHNS, CDR2 SASEGT. The DNA of the CDR3 is TGTGCCAGCAGTGATTTGGGGGAAGAGACCCAGTACTTC. It is translated as CASSDLGEETQYF.

V usage is TRBV11-1 and J usage is TRBJ2-3; a weak D match, TRBD2 (5 bases). V was pared by 5 bases and J by 2 bases, with 20 bases between. The CDR3 totals 17 residues. Germline values: CDR1 SGHAT, CDR2 FQDESV (reference sequence). The CDR3 DNA is TGTGCCAGCAGCCCAGTATCGCAGCGGCCCTCCACAGATACGCAGTATTTT. This translates into CASSPVSQRPSTDTQYF.

The chain is built from TRBV27 and TRBJ2-1, with 7 bases identical to TRBD2. Germline loops: CDR1 MNHEY, CDR2 SMNVEV (reference sequence). With V trimmed by 3 bases and J by 6 bases, 11 bases remained unmatched. This CDR3 is 16 amino acids long. The CDR3 DNA reads as TGTGCCAGCAGTTTCCAGATCGGACTAGTAGGCAATGAGCAGTTCTTC. It is translated as CASSFQIGLVGNEQFF.

The chain couples TRBV7-6 to TRBJ1-3; 11 bases are a match to TRBD1. CDR1 SGHVS and CDR2 FNYEAQ come from the germline V gene. The CDR3 has 15 residues. The J segment lost 3 bases and the V segment lost 5 bases, leaving 3 bases of the junction unmatched. CDR3 in DNA: TGTGCCAGCAGCCCCGGGACAGGGGGTGGAAACACCATATATTTT. As protein: CASSPGTGGGNTIYF.